The 4 T cell receptor beta chains below all came from one sample that was sequenced in a study of low-dose radiotherapy and immunotherapy resistance in tumors. Time point given: after trial treatment. As to treatment: LDRT plus nivolumab, ipilimumab, low-dose cyclophosphamide and aspirin (RACIN trial). Alpha- and beta-chain coverage of first-strand cDNA came from TRAV- and TRBV-specific primers. Using a constant-region primer together with a V-primer adapter, TCRs were subjected to about 18 PCR cycles of amplification. A single record per CDR3 protein comes from TCRdb applying MiXCR to the reads. This table holds some 94,000 distinct CDR3 sequences, roughly 20% found once. The sequences come from PBMCs, collected after low-dose radiotherapy plus immunotherapy. Receptors were obtained from a female donor with ovarian cancer.

This clonotype was observed at least ten times. The chain employs TRBV6-2 or TRBV6-3 and TRBJ1-1, with D unclear. V gave up 5 bases and J gave up 5 bases, with 12 bases separating them. Germline V lookup: CDR1 MNHEY, CDR2 SVGEGT. The CDR3 is made up of 13 amino acids. CDR3 sequence (DNA): TGTGCCAGCAGTGAACGAGGGCGAACTGAAGCTTTCTTT. This gives the protein CASSERGRTEAFF.

At least ten counts were recorded for this clonotype. The chain has TRBV3-1 and TRBJ2-5, with D unresolved. The ends were cut back, 3 bases at V and 1 base at J, with 15 bases in the middle. Germline CDR1 reads LGHDT; CDR2 reads YNNKEL (reference sequence). The CDR3 runs to 16 residues. The CDR3 loop reads CASSHLGVPSQETQYF. The DNA for the CDR3 is TGTGCCAGCAGCCATCTAGGTGTCCCCAGCCAAGAGACCCAGTACTTC.

This sequence joins TRBV5-1 and TRBJ2-2, with D possibly matching TRBD2 (5 bases). V lost 6 bases and J lost 4, with 16 bases in between. CDR3 length equals 15 residues. CDR1 SGHRS and CDR2 YFSETQ come from the germline V gene. The CDR3 coding sequence is TGCGCCAGCAACCGGGATTCCCAGACCACCGGGGAGCTGTTTTTT. This codes for CASNRDSQTTGELFF.

This clonotype was seen a handful of times. The genes are TRBV5-1 and TRBJ1-6, with TRBD1 as a possible D gene (6 bases). Per the germline V gene, CDR1 is SGHRS and CDR2 is YFSETQ. The CDR3 spans 16 residues. Trimming took off 4 bases at V and 7 bases at J, with 18 bases between the two ends. The CDR3 DNA reads TGCGCCAGCAGCAGGGACATTTCCGGCGGGAATTCACCCCTCCACTTT. Translation: CASSRDISGGNSPLHF.